This T cell receptor (beta chain) was profiled in a study of T cells after yellow fever vaccination. TCRdb itself ran the 5' RACE reads through MiXCR, one entry per CDR3 protein. The data show around 88,000 distinct CDR3 sequences, roughly 13% seen once. This clonotype was seen only a few times. Trimming stripped 5 bases from V and 5 bases from J, with 16 bases between. The CDR3 consists of 14 residues. Per the germline V gene, CDR1 is MGHRA and CDR2 is YSYEKL. The chain recombines TRBV4-1 with TRBJ2-7; no clear D gene. The receptor's source is a man aged 18 to 29 who received the YFV17D yellow fever vaccine. Specimen: CD8+ T cells not binding an NS4B(214-222) dextramer, sorted from PBMCs, collected approximately 20 days after the first yellow fever vaccination. The CDR3 region has the DNA TGCGCCAGCAGCGGACGGGCCCTCGGCCACGAGCAGTACTTC. It is translated as CASSGRALGHEQYF.